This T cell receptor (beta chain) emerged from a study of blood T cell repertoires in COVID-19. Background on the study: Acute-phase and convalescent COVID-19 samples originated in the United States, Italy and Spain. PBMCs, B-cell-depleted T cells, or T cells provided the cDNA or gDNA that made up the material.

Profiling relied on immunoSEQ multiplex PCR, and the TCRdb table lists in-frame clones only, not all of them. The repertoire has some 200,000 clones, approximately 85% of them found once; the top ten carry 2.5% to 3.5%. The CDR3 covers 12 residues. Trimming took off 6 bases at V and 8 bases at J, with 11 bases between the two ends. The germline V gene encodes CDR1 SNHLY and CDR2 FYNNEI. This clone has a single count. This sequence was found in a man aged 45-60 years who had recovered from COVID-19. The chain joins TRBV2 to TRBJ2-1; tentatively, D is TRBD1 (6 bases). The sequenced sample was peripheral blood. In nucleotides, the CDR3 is TGTGCCAGCAGGGACGACAGGCATGAGCAGTTCTTC. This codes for CASRDDRHEQFF.